Listed here are 30 T cell receptor beta chains from one sample, sequenced in a study of T cells in Graves' hyperthyroidism and ophthalmopathy. Researchers amplified the TCR beta CDR3 regions from RNA transcripts. The HTBI primer set served for first-round RT-PCR of the TCR CDR3. TCRdb recomputed calls from the multiplex PCR reads with MiXCR, one row per CDR3 protein. This table holds roughly 570,000 distinct CDR3 sequences, under 60% found once. The sample taken for sequencing was peripheral blood or thyroid tissue (not recorded which). The source is a woman aged 18 to 35 with Graves' hyperthyroidism.

Of note for this clonotype: The junction and the germline gene differ at one end; a read error may be behind it. V usage is TRBV25-1 and J usage is TRBJ1-2; the D is unclear. The CDR3 sequence is 15 residues long. The germline gives CDR1 MGHDK, CDR2 SYGVNS. CDR3 sequence reads: CASSVYSGFNYGYTF. DNA for the CDR3: TGCGCCAGCAGTGTATACTCGGGGTTCAACTATGGCTACACCTTC.

This clonotype occurred many times. This chain uses TRBV2 with TRBJ1-2; D unresolved. The CDR3 is 11 residues long. CDR1 is SNHLY and CDR2 is FYNNEI in the germline V gene. Trimming took off 6 bases at V and 4 bases at J, with 6 bases between the two ends. The CDR3: CASRLSYGYTF. DNA for the CDR3: TGTGCCAGCAGGCTCAGCTATGGCTACACCTTC.

Comments on this clonotype: This CDR3 is missing its conserved last phenylalanine or tryptophan, likely due to a read error. The limits of the CDR3 on the DNA are not certain, so only TCRdb's listed CDR3 is given. The chain combines TRBV10-3 with TRBJ1-4. The germline gives CDR1 ENHRY, CDR2 SYGVKD. Ends included, the CDR3 has 11 residues. The chain's CDR3 is CAISEPSGRFY.

This clonotype was observed a single time. CDR3 in DNA: TGCAGCGTTGAGACAGCCGCCTACGAGCAGTACTTC. Its translation: CSVETAAYEQYF. This sequence joins TRBV29-1 and TRBJ2-7; a weak D match, TRBD1 (5 bases). V was pared by 3 bases and J by 2 bases, with 8 bases between. In germline, CDR1 is SQVTM, CDR2 ANQGSEA. This CDR3 comprises 12 residues.

The rearrangement joins TRBV12-3 or TRBV12-4 to TRBJ1-5; D is undetermined. CDR3 length: 15 amino acids. The V gene lost 6 bases and the J gene lost 0 bases, with 12 bases spanning the gap. CDR3 sequence (DNA): TGTGCCAGCAGATGGACGGGGAATAGCAATCAGCCCCAGCATTTT. Translated: CASRWTGNSNQPQHF.

This chain uses TRBV11-3 with TRBJ2-3, with 8 bases matching TRBD2. Germline V lookup: CDR1 SGHNT, CDR2 YENEEA. This CDR3 is 15 amino acids long. Losses at the gene ends were 9 bases for V and 4 bases for J; bases not matched to a gene: 12. Here the CDR3 reads CASLLGAAGADTQYF. The CDR3, as DNA: TGTGCCAGTCTTTTAGGGGCAGCGGGAGCAGATACGCAGTATTTT.

This clonotype was observed many times. V gene TRBV7-8 combines with J gene TRBJ1-2; D gene ambiguous. Trimming stripped 4 bases from V and 7 bases from J, with 22 bases between. The germline CDR1 and CDR2 sequences are SGHVS and FQNEAQ. The CDR3 length is 16 residues. The CDR3 spells CASSWLSQTQGGGYTF. The CDR3 nucleotides are TGTGCCAGCAGCTGGCTTAGTCAAACCCAAGGAGGTGGCTACACCTTC.

As to this clonotype: A read error may be the cause here, since a much bigger clone is one base away. The chain joins TRBV2 to TRBJ1-5; the D gene is possibly TRBD1 (6 bases). The V gene's germline CDR1 is SNHLY and CDR2 FYNNEI. The ends were cut back, 8 bases at V and 11 bases at J, with 13 bases in the middle. The CDR3 loop spans 11 amino acids. In nucleotides, the CDR3 is TGTGCCAGCCAAAGGGGGGGGTCCCAGCATTTT. It is translated as CASQRGGSQHF.

This clonotype was detected ten times or more. The rearrangement uses TRBV19 and TRBJ2-5; 7 bases are a match to TRBD1. The CDR3 consists of 14 residues. Per the germline V gene, CDR1 is LNHDA and CDR2 is SQIVND (reference sequence). The V and J ends lost 1 base and 1 base, in that order; junction bases with no gene match: 0. CDR3 nucleotides: TGTGCCAGTAGTATAGGGACAGGCCAAGAGACCCAGTACTTC. Its protein product is CASSIGTGQETQYF. The full variable domain, completed using reference TRBV19 and TRBJ2-5, is DGGITQSPKYLFRKEGQNVTLSCEQNLNHDAMYWYRQDPGQGLRLIYYSQIVNDFQKGDIAEGYSVSREKKESFPLTVTSAQKNPTAFYLCASSIGTGQETQYFGPGTRLLVL.

This clonotype was observed at least ten times. The chain has TRBV27 and TRBJ2-7; unclear D gene. Trimming shortened V by 7 bases and J by 0 bases, and 10 bases separated the two germline ends. Germline V lookup: CDR1 MNHEY, CDR2 SMNVEV (reference sequence). The CDR3 spans 13 residues. The CDR3 spells CASTSTNSYEQYF. The CDR3 DNA follows: TGTGCCAGCACCTCAACGAACTCCTACGAGCAGTACTTC.

CDR3 sequence (DNA): TGTGCCTGTTTCAGGATAGGGGCCGGGGAGCTGTTTTTT. This gives the protein CACFRIGAGELFF. The chain has TRBV30 and TRBJ2-2, with D possibly being TRBD1 (5 bases). This CDR3 spans 13 amino acids. Germline V CDR1 and CDR2: GTSNPN, SVGIG (reference sequence). The V gene lost 6 bases and the J gene lost 6 bases, with 14 bases spanning the gap.

At least ten counts were recorded for this clonotype. The V gene is TRBV12-3 or TRBV12-4, the J gene TRBJ2-7, with a possible D match to TRBD2 (6 bases). V dropped 8 bases and J dropped 0 bases, with 14 bases sitting between them. This CDR3 region has 14 residues. In DNA, the CDR3 is TGTGCCAGCGGTGCTAGCGCCAGCTCCTACGAGCAGTACTTC. It translates to CASGASASSYEQYF.

About this clonotype: A much larger clone sits a single nucleotide away, making a read error possible. The chain links TRBV2 to TRBJ2-3; D unclear. The ends were cut back, 10 bases at V and 8 bases at J, with 10 bases in the middle. Germline CDR1 reads SNHLY; CDR2 reads FYNNEI. The CDR3 extends over 10 amino acids. CDR3 residues: CATAWGTQYF. DNA for the CDR3: TGTGCCACCGCGTGGGGTACGCAGTATTTT.

This clonotype has ten or more counts. Here the CDR3 DNA reads TGCAGTGCTACCGCCGGGACAGGGCCCACTGAAGCTTTCTTT. Amino acid sequence: CSATAGTGPTEAFF. The V call is TRBV20-1, the J call TRBJ1-1, with 9 positions matching TRBD1. Trimming at V came to 4 bases and at J to 4 bases, leaving 7 bases not matched to a gene. The CDR3 spans 14 residues. CDR1 and CDR2 from the germline V gene are DFQATT and SNEGSKA (reference sequence).

This clonotype was detected only a few times. The chain is built from TRBV27 and TRBJ1-4; D not resolved. The CDR3 consists of 16 residues. The V end was cut by 5 bases, the J end by 7 bases, with 20 bases between. Germline assignment: CDR1 MNHEY and CDR2 SMNVEV (reference sequence). CDR3 region: CASSTRREGFFEKLFF. Here the CDR3 DNA reads TGTGCCAGCAGTACTCGGCGTGAGGGCTTTTTTGAAAAACTGTTTTTT. Supplemented by reference TRBV27 and TRBJ1-4, the full variable domain reads EAQVTQNPRYLITVTGKKLTVTCSQNMNHEYMSWYRQDPGLGLRQIYYSMNVEVTDKGDVPEGYKVSRKEKRNFPLILESPSPNQTSLYFCASSTRREGFFEKLFFGSGTQLSVL.

This chain links TRBV12-3 or TRBV12-4 with TRBJ2-7, with TRBD1 matching 8 bases. J gave up 5 bases and V 6 bases, and 6 bases lay outside the gene matches. This CDR3 is 13 amino acids long. The CDR3 is CASSPQGADEQYF. The CDR3 DNA follows: TGTGCCAGCAGCCCCCAGGGGGCCGACGAGCAGTACTTC.

The V and J genes are TRBV20-1 and TRBJ2-7; TRBD1 or TRBD2 may be the D gene (5 bases each). The CDR3 contains 14 residues. Looked up from germline, CDR1 is DFQATT and CDR2 is SNEGSKA (reference sequence). V shed 1 base and J shed 2 bases, with 12 bases lying between them. The CDR3 nucleotides read TGCAGTGCTAGAGTAGAGGGGATGACCTACGAGCAGTACTTC. Translating gives CSARVEGMTYEQYF.

This clonotype showed up many times. The chain links TRBV5-4 to TRBJ1-3; the match to TRBD1 covers 9 bases. After removal of 1 base from V and 0 bases from J, the junction contained 5 bases not matched to a gene. CDR1 is SGHNT and CDR2 is YYREEE in the germline V gene (reference sequence). The CDR3 is 17 amino acids. In nucleotides, the CDR3 is TGTGCCAGCAGCTTGAATGCGGGACAGGGCTCTGGAAACACCATATATTTT. Its translation: CASSLNAGQGSGNTIYF. Supplemented by reference TRBV5-4 and TRBJ1-3, the full variable domain reads ETGVTQSPTHLIKTRGQQVTLRCSSQSGHNTVSWYQQALGQGPQFIFQYYREEENGRGNFPPRFSGLQFPNYSSELNVNALELDDSALYLCASSLNAGQGSGNTIYFGEGSWLTVV.

Comments on this clonotype: One end of the junction does not line up with germline, which may come from a read error. The chain uses TRBV5-1 and TRBJ2-5, with no clear D. Per the germline V gene, CDR1 is SGHRS and CDR2 is YFSETQ. The CDR3 runs 13 residues. The CDR3 coding sequence is TGCGCCAGCAGCTTGGGTTACCAAGAGGCCCAGTACTTC. Protein sequence: CASSLGYQEAQYF.

This rearrangement joins TRBV7-2 to TRBJ2-7; 7 bases line up with TRBD2. This CDR3 region has 15 residues. The junction had 14 bases not matched to a gene; V was cut back by 8 bases and J by 4 bases. Germline assignment: CDR1 SGHTA and CDR2 FQGNSA. The CDR3: CASGLAAGASYEQYF. CDR3 nucleotide sequence: TGTGCCAGCGGGTTAGCTGCGGGAGCGTCATACGAGCAGTACTTC.

This clonotype was recorded many times. The chain carries TRBV29-1 and TRBJ1-1; D is uncertain. V lost 0 bases and J lost 0, with 8 bases in between. Germline V gene lookup returns CDR1 SQVTM and CDR2 ANQGSEA. The CDR3 is 14 residues long. CDR3 residues: CSVEDSPMNTEAFF. Here the CDR3 DNA reads TGCAGCGTTGAAGATAGCCCTATGAACACTGAAGCTTTCTTT. The variable domain in full, with the rest retrieved from reference TRBV29-1 and TRBJ1-1, is SAVISQKPSRDICQRGTSLTIQCQVDSQVTMMFWYRQQPGQSLTLIATANQGSEATYESGFVIDKFPISRPNLTFSTLTVSNMSPEDSSIYLCSVEDSPMNTEAFFGQGTRLTVV.

CDR3 sequence reads: CATSRDVAGSRYEQYF. In DNA, the CDR3 is TGTGCCACCAGCAGAGATGTGGCGGGATCGAGGTACGAGCAGTACTTC. The chain combines TRBV15 with TRBJ2-7; possible D gene TRBD2, 6 bases. The V and J ends lost 0 bases and 4 bases respectively, with 16 bases between them. The CDR3 has 16 residues. Germline lookup yields CDR1 LNHNV and CDR2 YYDKDF (reference sequence).

The chain couples TRBV25-1 to TRBJ1-5; no firm D call. The CDR3 covers 14 residues. Deletions cut 7 bases from V and 7 bases from J, with 17 bases between. Germline values: CDR1 MGHDK, CDR2 SYGVNS. DNA for the CDR3: TGTGCCAGCAATTTAAACAACAGCGTACAGCCCCAGCATTTT. It encodes CASNLNNSVQPQHF.

This clonotype was detected many times. Here the CDR3 reads CASSPPRYGYTF. The CDR3 nucleotides are TGTGCCAGCAGTCCCCCACGGTATGGCTACACCTTC. The rearrangement links TRBV12-3 or TRBV12-4 to TRBJ1-2; D is unclear. The CDR3 has 12 residues. The V gene lost 5 bases and the J gene lost 5 bases, with 9 bases spanning the gap.

This chain links TRBV5-1 with TRBJ2-1, with unresolved D. The CDR3 consists of 15 residues. CDR1 is SGHRS, CDR2 YFSETQ, per germline. V gave up 1 base and J gave up 3 bases, with 11 bases separating them. CDR3 sequence reads: CASSLNRLGYNEQFF. The CDR3 DNA is TGCGCCAGCAGCTTGAACAGATTGGGCTACAATGAGCAGTTCTTC.

The chain is built from TRBV2 and TRBJ2-7; 13 positions agree with TRBD2. CDR3 size: 14 residues. Germline assignment: CDR1 SNHLY and CDR2 FYNNEI. The CDR3 DNA follows: TGTGCTAGAGAGGGACTAGCGGGAATCTACGAGCAGTACTTC. Protein: CAREGLAGIYEQYF.

This chain links TRBV7-3 with TRBJ2-6; no firm D call. The germline gives CDR1 SGHTA, CDR2 FQGTGA. Trimming pared 6 bases from V and 3 bases from J, leaving 9 bases between. This CDR3 comprises 14 residues. This CDR3 is CASSYLGGANVLTF. The CDR3 DNA reads as TGTGCCAGCAGTTACCTGGGTGGGGCCAACGTCCTGACTTTC.

This clonotype was counted at least ten times. V gene TRBV29-1 combines with J gene TRBJ2-7; D is possibly TRBD1 (6 bases). There are 13 residues in the CDR3. Trimming stripped 1 base from V and 3 bases from J, with 10 bases between. From germline, CDR1 is SQVTM and CDR2 ANQGSEA. This chain's CDR3 is CSVEGGQLYEQYF. The CDR3 nucleotides read TGCAGCGTTGAAGGGGGACAACTCTACGAGCAGTACTTC.

This chain joins TRBV24-1 and TRBJ1-5, with no clear D. The CDR3 totals 15 residues. The V end lost 5 bases, the J end lost 5 bases, and 15 bases lay between the germline ends. Germline V gene data show CDR1 as KGHDR and CDR2 as SFDVKD. CDR3 sequence reads: CATSARDEGDQPQHF. The CDR3 coding sequence is TGTGCCACCAGTGCTAGAGATGAGGGCGATCAGCCCCAGCATTTT.

Of note for this clonotype: Mismatch with germline at one junction end may stem from a read error. The CDR3 protein is CASGQGDRAETQYF. CDR3 nucleotides: TGTGCCAGCGGCCAGGGAGACAGGGCGGAGACCCAGTACTTC. V and J are TRBV4-2 and TRBJ2-5; 7 bases are shared with TRBD1. This CDR3 comprises 14 residues. Germline V gene sequence: CDR1 LGHNA, CDR2 YNFKEQ.